This T cell receptor beta chain came from a study of circulating CD8 cells and anti-PD-1 response in melanoma. Using roughly 16 ng of total RNA, TCR libraries were made with the QIAseq Immune Repertoire TCR panel. TCRdb called the reads again in MiXCR, with one record for every CDR3 protein. The sample holds 420 or so distinct CDR3 sequences, 4.5% to 6% seen once. Live CD3+CD8+TCRalphabeta+ cells were sorted into four subsets by PD-1 and/or TIGIT. The material was CD8+ T cells from PBMCs, obtained at baseline or after one month of anti-PD-1 therapy (not recorded which). This clonotype was obtained from a human donor with melanoma.

CDR3 DNA: TGCAGCGTTGCGCCGGGACAGGGCGTCCCCGGGGAGCTGTTTTTT. The encoded protein is CSVAPGQGVPGELFF. The genes are TRBV29-1 and TRBJ2-2, with TRBD1 matching over 9 bases. The CDR3 is made up of 15 amino acids. With 4 bases clipped from V and 6 bases from J, the junction kept 9 bases outside the gene matches. Germline CDR1 is SQVTM and CDR2 is ANQGSEA.